A single sample is the source of the 32 T cell receptor beta chains below, sequenced in a study of blood T cell repertoires in COVID-19. Only in-frame clones appear in the TCRdb table, and some are missing; sequencing was by immunoSEQ multiplex PCR. This table holds about 110,000 clones, about 72% found once. The specimen was peripheral blood. The receptors here all came from an older woman with acute or convalescent COVID-19.

V is TRBV25-1 and J is TRBJ2-6, with 7 bases fitting TRBD1. V lost 5 bases and J lost 5; bases outside the gene matches: 6. Germline V gives CDR1 MGHDK, CDR2 SYGVNS. The length of the CDR3 is 15 residues. CDR3 protein: CASSPTGARANVLTF. For the CDR3, the DNA is TGTGCCAGCAGTCCTACAGGGGCGAGGGCCAACGTCCTGACTTTC.

This clone was counted between two and nine times. The gene calls are TRBV11-2 and TRBJ1-2, with 8 bases aligning to TRBD1. Germline lookup yields CDR1 SGHAT and CDR2 FQNNGV. Trimming took 5 bases from V and 2 from J; bases not matched to a gene: 10. There are 16 residues in the CDR3. The CDR3 DNA reads as TGTGCCAGCAGCCCCGACCGGACAGGGCGAAACTATGGCTACACCTTC. It translates to CASSPDRTGRNYGYTF.

The chain employs TRBV13 and TRBJ2-2, with D perhaps TRBD2 (5 bases). The CDR3 loop spans 12 amino acids. The V and J ends lost 3 bases and 7 bases respectively, with 6 bases between them. Germline assignment: CDR1 PRHDT and CDR2 FYEKMQ (reference sequence). The CDR3, as DNA: TGTGCCAGCAGCTTCGGGGTCGGGGAGCTGTTTTTT. Translated: CASSFGVGELFF.

The chain is built from TRBV24-1 and TRBJ1-5; perhaps TRBD1 as D (5 bases). Looked up from germline, CDR1 is KGHDR and CDR2 is SFDVKD. Trimming shortened V by 12 bases and J by 6 bases, and 35 bases separated the two germline ends. The CDR3 has 19 amino acids. CDR3 sequence (DNA): TGTGCCGCCACCCCACCGGGGGAGGACGCAGGTGTGAATGGTCAGCCCCAGCATTTT. This gives the protein CAATPPGEDAGVNGQPQHF.

V and J are TRBV3-1 (or the pseudogene TRBV3-2) and TRBJ1-5, with a weak D call TRBD1 (6 bases). V lost 1 base and J lost 5, with 12 bases in between. The CDR3 is 15 amino acids. Looked up from germline, CDR1 is LGHDT and CDR2 is YNNKEL (reference sequence). In DNA form, the CDR3 reads TGTGCCAGCAGCCAAGGGGCCAGGGGTCATCAGCCCCAGCATTTT. Translating gives CASSQGARGHQPQHF.

V and J are TRBV5-4 and TRBJ1-1; a weak D match, TRBD1 (5 bases). Germline V gene sequence: CDR1 SGHNT, CDR2 YYREEE (reference sequence). The CDR3 totals 16 residues. The V end was cut by 4 bases, the J end by 4 bases, with 20 bases between. The CDR3, as DNA: TGTGCCAGCAGCAGAGACGGTACAGGAAGAGCCACTGAAGCTTTCTTT. Amino acids: CASSRDGTGRATEAFF.

This CDR3 is CASSFAGRGNTIYF. The CDR3 DNA sequence: TGTGCCAGCAGCTTCGCAGGGAGGGGAAACACCATATATTTT. This chain joins TRBV5-6 and TRBJ1-3; TRBD1 might be the D (5 bases). Germline CDR1 is SGHDT and CDR2 is YYEEEE. The CDR3 is made up of 14 amino acids. The germline V and J ends were trimmed by 2 bases and 4 bases, with 10 bases remaining between them.

This chain uses TRBV6-5 with TRBJ1-5; TRBD1 might be the D (6 bases). The V end was cut by 6 bases, the J end by 2 bases, with 14 bases between. Per germline, CDR1 MNHEY and CDR2 SVGAGI. The CDR3 runs 15 residues. The CDR3 loop is CASSPTGMGNQPQHF. The CDR3 coding sequence is TGTGCCAGCAGCCCAACAGGGATGGGCAATCAGCCCCAGCATTTT.

The CDR3 loop reads CASGLNTADGYTF. CDR3 nucleotide sequence: TGTGCTAGTGGTCTGAACACAGCCGATGGCTACACCTTC. The J gene is TRBJ1-2, the V gene TRBV12-5; no clear D. Germline V gene lookup returns CDR1 LGHNT and CDR2 FRNRAP. V lost 5 bases and J lost 6, with 13 bases in between. The CDR3 loop spans 13 amino acids.

This clone has only a few counts. The rearrangement uses TRBV19 and TRBJ2-7, with a tentative D call TRBD1 (6 bases). CDR1 is LNHDA, CDR2 SQIVND, per germline (reference sequence). CDR3 length: 13 residues. The V gene lost 5 bases and the J gene lost 6 bases, with 14 bases spanning the gap. The CDR3 DNA sequence: TGTGCCAGTAGTTCCGGACAGCGGTCCGAGCAGTACTTC. Amino acids: CASSSGQRSEQYF.

The J gene is TRBJ1-1, the V gene TRBV5-1; 10 bases fit TRBD1. This CDR3 has 15 amino acids. The V and J ends lost 5 bases and 3 bases, in that order; junction bases with no gene match: 7. Germline V gene sequence: CDR1 SGHRS, CDR2 YFSETQ. The CDR3 sequence is CASRQDRGQYTEAFF. CDR3 in DNA: TGCGCCAGCAGGCAAGACAGGGGGCAGTACACTGAAGCTTTCTTT. Full variable domain (missing parts from reference TRBV5-1 and TRBJ1-1): KAGVTQTPRYLIKTRGQQVTLSCSPISGHRSVSWYQQTPGQGLQFLFEYFSETQRNKGNFPGRFSGRQFSNSRSEMNVSTLELGDSALYLCASRQDRGQYTEAFFGQGTRLTVV.

The chain is built from TRBV4-1 and TRBJ2-1; 12 bases are shared with TRBD2. Germline V gene sequence: CDR1 MGHRA, CDR2 YSYEKL. This CDR3 has 18 amino acids. Trimming at V came to 1 base and at J to 3 bases, leaving 7 bases not matched to a gene. The CDR3 region has the DNA TGCGCCAGCAGCCAAGGTCTAGCGGGGGGGTGGCTCTACAATGAGCAGTTCTTC. Its protein is CASSQGLAGGWLYNEQFF.

The rearrangement joins TRBV11-2 to TRBJ2-3, with 9 bases lining up with TRBD2. Germline-derived CDR1 and CDR2 are SGHAT and FQNNGV. With 2 bases clipped from V and 8 bases from J, the junction kept 11 bases outside the gene matches. The CDR3 totals 16 residues. Written as DNA, the CDR3 is TGTGCCAGCAGCTTATTGGGTTCACTAGCGGGTTCTACGCAGTATTTT. It translates to CASSLLGSLAGSTQYF.

The chain combines TRBV6-6 with TRBJ1-1; D perhaps matches TRBD1 (5 bases). This CDR3 comprises 12 residues. Trimming removed 5 bases from V and 6 bases from J, with 10 bases in between. Germline values: CDR1 MNHNY, CDR2 SVGAGI (reference sequence). DNA for the CDR3: TGTGCCAGCAGTACTACGGGGGCTGAAGCTTTCTTT. As protein: CASSTTGAEAFF.

V usage is TRBV12-3 or TRBV12-4 and J usage is TRBJ2-1; the match to TRBD1 covers 11 bases. The junction had 5 bases not matched to a gene; V was cut back by 6 bases and J by 10 bases. The CDR3 is 13 residues long. Written as DNA, the CDR3 is TGTGCCAGCAGCCGGACAGGGGGCGGCGAGCAGTTCTTC. Protein: CASSRTGGGEQFF.

The sample holds a few counts of this clone. J is TRBJ1-2 and V is TRBV14, with 9 bases identical to TRBD1. The V segment lost 6 bases and the J segment 4 bases; nucleotides outside the gene matches: 6. Germline CDR1 SGHDN, CDR2 FVKESK. CDR3 length: 14 amino acids. CDR3 in DNA: TGTGCCAGCAGTGACCGGGACAGGGCCTATGGCTACACCTTC. Translating gives CASSDRDRAYGYTF.

Only one count was recorded for this clone. This rearrangement joins TRBV28 to TRBJ1-2; 7 bases line up with TRBD1. Germline CDR1 reads MDHEN; CDR2 reads SYDVKM. Trimming took 6 bases from V and 0 from J; bases not matched to a gene: 13. The CDR3 consists of 17 residues. The CDR3 sequence is CASRPFSGQDPNYGYTF. DNA of the CDR3: TGTGCCAGCAGACCTTTCTCTGGACAGGATCCTAACTATGGCTACACCTTC.

This rearrangement joins TRBV7-9 to TRBJ1-1; maybe TRBD1 (6 bases). The length of the CDR3 is 14 residues. Germline V gene sequence: CDR1 SEHNR, CDR2 FQNEAQ (reference sequence). With 5 bases removed from V and 1 base from J, the gap between germline ends came to 11 bases. Here the CDR3 reads CASSITQGNTEAFF. DNA of the CDR3: TGTGCCAGCAGCATTACACAGGGGAACACTGAAGCTTTCTTT.

This sequence joins TRBV29-1 and TRBJ2-3; no reliable D call. The CDR3 consists of 12 residues. CDR1 and CDR2 (germline): SQVTM, ANQGSEA. Trimming left V 3 bases short and J 6 bases short, with 10 bases between. In DNA, the CDR3 is TGCAGCGTTGAGTTCTCCTACGATACGCAGTATTTT. Protein product: CSVEFSYDTQYF.

This clone counts as medium-sized (0.01 to 0.1%). The J gene is TRBJ1-1, the V gene TRBV2; D is unresolved. The CDR3 totals 14 residues. Germline V gene lookup returns CDR1 SNHLY and CDR2 FYNNEI. The V and J ends lost 3 bases and 0 bases respectively, with 8 bases between them. In nucleotides, the CDR3 is TGTGCCAGCAGTGATAGTGACATGAACACTGAAGCTTTCTTT. Amino acids: CASSDSDMNTEAFF.

The V and J genes are TRBV7-8 and TRBJ1-6; D not resolved. V was pared by 3 bases and J by 10 bases, with 13 bases between. The CDR3 length is 14 residues. From germline, CDR1 is SGHVS and CDR2 FQNEAQ. The CDR3 loop reads CASSLIGSESPLHF. Written as DNA, the CDR3 is TGTGCCAGCAGCTTGATTGGTTCCGAGTCACCCCTCCACTTT.

The chain carries TRBV19 and TRBJ1-5, with D hard to call. The CDR3 consists of 14 residues. Germline CDR1 and CDR2: LNHDA and SQIVND (reference sequence). The V end was cut by 2 bases, the J end by 7 bases, with 12 bases between. For the CDR3, the DNA is TGTGCCAGTAGTATATCACCGGGTAGGCAGCCCCAGCATTTT. This gives the protein CASSISPGRQPQHF.

The gene calls are TRBV19 and TRBJ1-2; D is undetermined. The germline V gene encodes CDR1 LNHDA and CDR2 SQIVND (reference sequence). The V and J ends lost 6 bases and 7 bases respectively, with 12 bases between them. CDR3 length: 12 residues. CDR3 amino acids: CASSLGWSGYTF. The CDR3, as DNA: TGTGCCAGTAGCCTCGGTTGGAGTGGCTACACCTTC.

This clone has just a few counts. The chain couples TRBV20-1 to TRBJ1-1; D is undetermined. V lost 6 bases to trimming and J lost 7 bases, with 12 bases between them. The germline V gene encodes CDR1 DFQATT and CDR2 SNEGSKA (reference sequence). The CDR3 is 11 amino acids. The CDR3 region has the DNA TGCAGTGCGCTACCCGGGAGTGAAGCTTTCTTT. It specifies CSALPGSEAFF.

The genes are TRBV30 and TRBJ1-1, with D maybe TRBD1 (5 bases). V was shortened by 2 bases and J by 5 bases, with 12 bases between the two germline ends. The CDR3 length is 13 residues. CDR1 and CDR2 (germline): GTSNPN, SVGIG (reference sequence). CDR3 in DNA: TGTGCCTGGAGTACATTAAGGGGAACTGAAGCTTTCTTT. Protein sequence: CAWSTLRGTEAFF. The full variable domain, its missing parts supplied by reference TRBV30 and TRBJ1-1, is SQTIHQWPATLVQPVGSPLSLECTVEGTSNPNLYWYRQAAGRGLQLLFYSVGIGQISSEVPQNLSASRPQDRQFILSSKKLLLSDSGFYLCAWSTLRGTEAFFGQGTRLTVV.

This clone was found once. The genes are TRBV5-4 and TRBJ1-2; TRBD1 is a possible D gene (5 bases). V dropped 4 bases and J dropped 8 bases, with 21 bases sitting between them. This CDR3 is built from 15 residues. Germline CDR1 SGHNT, CDR2 YYREEE (reference sequence). Written as DNA, the CDR3 is TGTGCCAGCAGCCTCAAGGGACTGTCCTTAGGGGGCTACACCTTC. This sequence encodes CASSLKGLSLGGYTF.

The chain employs TRBV7-9 and TRBJ1-5, with a tentative D call TRBD1 (5 bases). V gave up 4 bases and J gave up 4 bases, with 14 bases separating them. CDR1 is SEHNR and CDR2 is FQNEAQ in the germline V gene (reference sequence). The CDR3 contains 15 residues. CDR3 region: CASSSNVGGNQPQHF. In nucleotides, the CDR3 is TGTGCCAGCAGCTCAAACGTGGGGGGAAATCAGCCCCAGCATTTT.

The chain uses TRBV6-6 and TRBJ2-5; 11 bases align to TRBD1. This CDR3 is 13 amino acids long. Germline V gene data show CDR1 as MNHNY and CDR2 as SVGAGI (reference sequence). With V trimmed by 6 bases and J by 5 bases, 2 bases remained unmatched. The chain's CDR3 is CASRDRGQETQYF. DNA for the CDR3: TGTGCCAGCAGGGACAGGGGGCAGGAGACCCAGTACTTC.

This clone turned up a few times. The chain is built from TRBV7-9 and TRBJ1-2; D may be TRBD1 (6 bases). The CDR3 extends over 13 amino acids. Trimming shortened V by 4 bases and J by 8 bases, and 14 bases separated the two germline ends. Germline V gene sequence: CDR1 SEHNR, CDR2 FQNEAQ (reference sequence). CDR3 sequence (DNA): TGTGCCAGCAGCTACCGGACAGATAGAGGCTACACCTTC. Residues: CASSYRTDRGYTF.

This clone was counted only a few times. The chain recombines TRBV5-1 with TRBJ2-3, with 8 bases matching TRBD1. This CDR3 has 15 residues. Germline V gene lookup returns CDR1 SGHRS and CDR2 YFSETQ. J gave up 3 bases and V 3 bases, and 6 bases lay outside the gene matches. The CDR3 spells CASSYVDRVTDTQYF. The CDR3 DNA reads TGCGCCAGCAGCTACGTGGACAGGGTAACAGATACGCAGTATTTT.

The rearrangement links TRBV10-3 to TRBJ2-5; no reliable D call. The CDR3 sequence is 13 residues long. Trimming cost V 0 bases and J 5 bases, with 7 bases left between them. CDR1 and CDR2 from the germline V gene are ENHRY and SYGVKD. The CDR3 loop is CAISESTRETQYF. DNA for the CDR3: TGTGCCATCAGTGAGTCGACTCGGGAGACCCAGTACTTC.

CDR3 in amino acids: CASSLARSDREAVGEKLFF. In nucleotides, the CDR3 is TGCGCCAGCAGCTTGGCCCGAAGTGACCGGGAGGCGGTGGGTGAAAAACTGTTTTTT. The chain uses TRBV5-1 and TRBJ1-4; D is ambiguous. The V and J ends lost 0 bases and 7 bases respectively, with 25 bases between them. The germline CDR1 and CDR2 sequences are SGHRS and YFSETQ. The CDR3 length is 19 residues.